The 21 T cell receptor beta chains listed next were all sequenced from one sample in a study of neurological immune-mediated disorders. Each CDR3 protein is one row after TCRdb ran MiXCR on the 5' RACE reads. Of approximately 58,000 distinct CDR3 sequences in the sample, 9.5% to 12% were seen once. Sequencing used PBMCs. The source is a man in his fifties or sixties in good health.

In this sample, this clonotype turned up many times. V is TRBV6-1 and J is TRBJ1-5, with D possibly TRBD1 on 6 matching bases. The CDR3 is made up of 13 amino acids. Per germline, CDR1 MNHNS and CDR2 SASEGT. V dropped 2 bases and J dropped 9 bases, with 11 bases sitting between them. The CDR3 sequence: CASSESRGLPQHF. CDR3 sequence (DNA): TGTGCCAGCAGTGAAAGCAGGGGCCTGCCCCAGCATTTT.

This clonotype came up many times. The genes are TRBV7-8 and TRBJ1-1; TRBD1 matches 12 bases. The CDR3 has 15 amino acids. The germline V gene has CDR1 SGHVS and CDR2 FQNEAQ. The ends lost 2 bases at V and 6 bases at J; junction bases unmatched: 4. CDR3 in amino acids: CASSLRGQGAPEAFF. CDR3 nucleotides: TGTGCCAGCAGCTTAAGGGGACAGGGGGCTCCTGAAGCTTTCTTT.

This clonotype came up many times. V is TRBV27 and J is TRBJ1-1, with TRBD1 matching over 7 bases. CDR1 is MNHEY, CDR2 SMNVEV, per germline (reference sequence). The J segment lost 14 bases and the V segment lost 5 bases, leaving 11 bases of the junction unmatched. The length of the CDR3 is 12 residues. CDR3 region: CASSASRGPAFF. CDR3 nucleotides: TGTGCCAGCAGTGCCTCTAGGGGGCCGGCGTTCTTT.

This clonotype was observed at least ten times. The V and J genes are TRBV20-1 and TRBJ2-5; TRBD2 might be the D (6 bases). V lost 4 bases, J lost 3 bases, and 15 bases lay in between. Germline CDR1 is DFQATT and CDR2 is SNEGSKA (reference sequence). This CDR3 spans 14 amino acids. CDR3 in amino acids: CSANGGAGEETQYF. Here the CDR3 DNA reads TGCAGTGCTAATGGAGGGGCTGGGGAAGAGACCCAGTACTTC.

The CDR3 loop is CASSQAGYNEQFF. For the CDR3, the DNA is TGCGCCAGCAGCCAGGCGGGGTACAATGAGCAGTTCTTC. This sequence joins TRBV5-1 and TRBJ2-1; a weak D match, TRBD2 (6 bases). Per germline, CDR1 SGHRS and CDR2 YFSETQ. Trimming removed 4 bases at V and 4 bases at J, with 9 bases between. The CDR3 spans 13 residues.

This clonotype has a count of ten or more. The V call is TRBV7-3, the J call TRBJ2-1, with D perhaps being TRBD1 or TRBD2 (7 bases each). The germline CDR1 and CDR2 sequences are SGHTA and FQGTGA. V lost 2 bases and J lost 4, with 9 bases in between. This CDR3 has 14 residues. This CDR3 is CASSLQGGYNEQFF. In DNA form, the CDR3 reads TGTGCCAGCAGCTTACAGGGGGGGTACAATGAGCAGTTCTTC.

This clonotype was observed at least ten times. The genes are TRBV20-1 and TRBJ1-5; tentative D call: TRBD1 (6 bases). Trimming removed 3 bases from V and 6 bases from J, with 21 bases in between. This CDR3 is 16 amino acids long. The V gene's germline CDR1 is DFQATT and CDR2 SNEGSKA (reference sequence). CDR3 coding DNA: TGCAGTGCTAGTGCAGGCAGGGGTAGTTGGAGTCAGCCCCAGCATTTT. This encodes CSASAGRGSWSQPQHF.

This clonotype was found many times. This chain connects TRBV6-6 to TRBJ1-5; D remains unclear. The CDR3 covers 10 residues. Germline V gives CDR1 MNHNY, CDR2 SVGAGI (reference sequence). Trimming took 5 bases from V and 6 from J, leaving 2 bases between them. CDR3 residues: CASSRQPQHF. The CDR3 DNA is TGTGCCAGCAGTCGTCAGCCCCAGCATTTT.

This clonotype was seen repeatedly, ten times or more. The V gene is TRBV20-1, the J gene TRBJ2-1, with D maybe TRBD2 (5 bases). Trimming removed 6 bases at V and 12 bases at J, with 18 bases between. Germline V lookup: CDR1 DFQATT, CDR2 SNEGSKA (reference sequence). The CDR3 is made up of 12 amino acids. CDR3 nucleotide sequence: TGCAGTGCCACAACGCCGGGGAATTCGCAGTTCTTC. Encoded protein: CSATTPGNSQFF.

This clonotype showed up many times. The CDR3 DNA reads as TGTGCCAGCTCACCCGACAGGGAGGCCCTCCACTTT. Its translation: CASSPDREALHF. The chain combines TRBV18 with TRBJ1-6, with 7 positions matching TRBD1. V trimming: 3 bases; J trimming: 14 bases; junction bases outside the gene matches: 4. Germline CDR1 is KGHSH and CDR2 is LQKENI. This CDR3 has 12 residues.

This clonotype was picked up many times. The chain employs TRBV20-1 and TRBJ1-2, with D perhaps matching TRBD1 (5 bases). The CDR3 is 13 residues long. Germline CDR1 and CDR2: DFQATT and SNEGSKA (reference sequence). V was shortened by 0 bases and J by 9 bases, with 14 bases between the two germline ends. The CDR3 reads CSARDESRGSYTF. CDR3 nucleotide sequence: TGCAGTGCTAGAGATGAGTCGCGGGGGAGCTACACCTTC.

This clonotype came up many times. The chain joins TRBV3-1 to TRBJ1-1, with 9 bases that match TRBD1. Trimming at V came to 0 bases and at J to 4 bases, leaving 6 bases not matched to a gene. CDR3 length equals 16 residues. CDR1 and CDR2 from the germline V gene are LGHDT and YNNKEL (reference sequence). In DNA, the CDR3 is TGTGCCAGCAGCCAAGAAGGGACAGGGTACCCCACTGAAGCTTTCTTT. Translated: CASSQEGTGYPTEAFF.

This clonotype was observed many times. The rearrangement uses TRBV6-5 and TRBJ1-2; D is unclear. The CDR3 extends over 14 amino acids. Trimming left V 3 bases short and J 4 bases short, with 12 bases between. Germline CDR1 MNHEY, CDR2 SVGAGI. Here the CDR3 DNA reads TGTGCCAGCAGTTATGAGGGAGGGAGCTATGGCTACACCTTC. Encoded protein: CASSYEGGSYGYTF.

This clonotype was seen ten or more times. The chain uses TRBV4-3 and TRBJ2-5; D remains unclear. The germline gives CDR1 LGHNA, CDR2 YSLEER. Trimming cost V 4 bases and J 4 bases, with 10 bases left between them. The CDR3 is 13 amino acids. CDR3 DNA sequence: TGCGCCAGCAGCCCCAACGGCTTAGAGACCCAGTACTTC. Protein product: CASSPNGLETQYF.

This clonotype was counted ten times or more. The genes are TRBV20-1 and TRBJ1-2; D gene ambiguous. Trimming pared 5 bases from V and 8 bases from J, leaving 15 bases between. The CDR3 covers 12 residues. The germline V gene encodes CDR1 DFQATT and CDR2 SNEGSKA (reference sequence). CDR3: CSAQDGRLGYTF. CDR3 nucleotide sequence: TGCAGTGCTCAAGATGGGAGATTGGGCTACACCTTC.

Ten or more counts support this clonotype. This chain joins TRBV20-1 and TRBJ2-4; 9 bases fit TRBD2. With V trimmed by 5 bases and J by 6 bases, 8 bases remained unmatched. Germline lookup yields CDR1 DFQATT and CDR2 SNEGSKA (reference sequence). There are 14 residues in the CDR3. The DNA of the CDR3 is TGCAGTGCTGGGGGCGGGGGGGCCCGAAACATTCAGTACTTC. Translation gives CSAGGGGARNIQYF.

At least ten counts were recorded for this clonotype. This sequence joins TRBV7-2 and TRBJ1-2; D might be TRBD1 (6 bases). V lost 4 bases and J lost 5, with 8 bases in between. CDR1 is SGHTA and CDR2 is FQGNSA in the germline V gene. The CDR3 loop spans 12 amino acids. The CDR3 sequence is CASSSQGYGYTF. The CDR3, as DNA: TGTGCCAGCAGCTCGCAGGGGTATGGCTACACCTTC.

The chain couples TRBV10-3 to TRBJ2-5; 9 bases fit TRBD1. With 4 bases clipped from V and 2 bases from J, the junction kept 5 bases outside the gene matches. The germline V gene has CDR1 ENHRY and CDR2 SYGVKD. This CDR3 comprises 15 residues. CDR3 in amino acids: CAISGDRAPQETQYF. The DNA of the CDR3 is TGTGCCATCAGTGGGGACAGGGCCCCGCAAGAGACCCAGTACTTC.

At least ten counts were recorded for this clonotype. The CDR3 protein is CASSGGLADTGELFF. Written as DNA, the CDR3 is TGCGCCAGCAGTGGCGGACTAGCAGACACCGGGGAGCTGTTTTTT. This chain links TRBV4-3 with TRBJ2-2, with 8 bases aligning to TRBD2. CDR1 is LGHNA and CDR2 is YSLEER in the germline V gene. The CDR3 runs 15 residues. Trimming cost V 6 bases and J 3 bases; bases outside gene matches: 6.

This clonotype was seen many times. The rearrangement joins TRBV20-1 to TRBJ2-1, with D possibly matching TRBD2 (5 bases). The CDR3 contains 14 residues. V lost 6 bases and J lost 9, with 21 bases in between. Per germline, CDR1 DFQATT and CDR2 SNEGSKA (reference sequence). The CDR3 region has the DNA TGCAGTGCATCCCCGGGCCATTCCGCGGGTGAGCAGTTCTTC. Its protein is CSASPGHSAGEQFF.

In its sample, this clonotype was seen many times. The chain combines TRBV5-1 with TRBJ2-2, with 9 positions matching TRBD2. The germline V gene has CDR1 SGHRS and CDR2 YFSETQ. CDR3 length equals 15 residues. J gave up 6 bases and V 3 bases, and 6 bases lay outside the gene matches. This CDR3 is CASSYSLAGAGELFF. The CDR3 DNA follows: TGCGCCAGCAGCTACAGCTTAGCGGGGGCCGGGGAGCTGTTTTTT.